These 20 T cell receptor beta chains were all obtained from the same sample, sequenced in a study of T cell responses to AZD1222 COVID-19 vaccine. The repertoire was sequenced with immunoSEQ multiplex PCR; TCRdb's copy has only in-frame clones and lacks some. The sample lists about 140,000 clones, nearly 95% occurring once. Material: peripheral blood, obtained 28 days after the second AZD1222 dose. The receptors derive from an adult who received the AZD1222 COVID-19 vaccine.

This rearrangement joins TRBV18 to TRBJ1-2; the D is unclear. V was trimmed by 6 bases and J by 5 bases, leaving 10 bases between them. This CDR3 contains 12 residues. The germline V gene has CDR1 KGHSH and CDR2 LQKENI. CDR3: CASSLGLYGYTF. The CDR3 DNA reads TGTGCCAGCTCTCTTGGACTATATGGCTACACCTTC.

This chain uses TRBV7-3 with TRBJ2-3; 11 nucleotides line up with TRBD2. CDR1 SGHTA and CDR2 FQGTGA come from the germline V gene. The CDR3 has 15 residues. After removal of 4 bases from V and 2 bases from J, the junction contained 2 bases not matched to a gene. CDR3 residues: CASSSTSGATDTQYF. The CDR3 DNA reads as TGTGCCAGCAGCTCGACTAGCGGGGCCACAGATACGCAGTATTTT.

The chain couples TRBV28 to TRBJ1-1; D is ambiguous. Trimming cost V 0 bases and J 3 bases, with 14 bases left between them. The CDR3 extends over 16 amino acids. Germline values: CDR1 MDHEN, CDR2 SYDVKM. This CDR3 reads CASSLWNRARDTEAFF. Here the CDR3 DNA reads TGTGCCAGCAGTTTATGGAACAGAGCTCGGGACACTGAAGCTTTCTTT.

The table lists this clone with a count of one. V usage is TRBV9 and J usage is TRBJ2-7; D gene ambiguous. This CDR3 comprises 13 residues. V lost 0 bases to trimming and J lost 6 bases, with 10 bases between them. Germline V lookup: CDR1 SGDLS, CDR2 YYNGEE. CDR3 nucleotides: TGTGCCAGCAGCGTAGAGTTGTGGGGCGAGCAGTACTTC. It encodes CASSVELWGEQYF.

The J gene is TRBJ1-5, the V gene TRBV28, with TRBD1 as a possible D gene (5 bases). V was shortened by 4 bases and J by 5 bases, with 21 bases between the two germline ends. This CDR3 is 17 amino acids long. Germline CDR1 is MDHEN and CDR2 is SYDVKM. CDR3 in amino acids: CASSSFGAAVGHQPQHF. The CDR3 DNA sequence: TGTGCCAGCAGTTCGTTCGGGGCAGCCGTGGGGCATCAGCCCCAGCATTTT.

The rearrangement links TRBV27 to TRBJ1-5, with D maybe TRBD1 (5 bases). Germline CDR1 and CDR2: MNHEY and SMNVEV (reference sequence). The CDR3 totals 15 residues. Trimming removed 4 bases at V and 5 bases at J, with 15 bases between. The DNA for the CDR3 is TGTGCCAGCAGTTCACTCTCGGCAGGGCATCAGCCCCAGCATTTT. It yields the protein CASSSLSAGHQPQHF.

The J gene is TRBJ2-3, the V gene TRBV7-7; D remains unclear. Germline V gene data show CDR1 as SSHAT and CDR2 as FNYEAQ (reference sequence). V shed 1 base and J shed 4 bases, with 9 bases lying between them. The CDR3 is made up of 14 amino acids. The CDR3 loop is CASSLVGGADTQYF. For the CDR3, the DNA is TGTGCCAGCAGCTTAGTTGGCGGCGCAGATACGCAGTATTTT.

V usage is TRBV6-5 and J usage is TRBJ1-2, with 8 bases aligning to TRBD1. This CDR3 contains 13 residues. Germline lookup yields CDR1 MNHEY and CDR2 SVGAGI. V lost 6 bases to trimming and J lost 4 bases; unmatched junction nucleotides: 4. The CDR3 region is CASSQDRGYGYTF. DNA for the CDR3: TGTGCCAGCAGCCAAGACAGGGGCTATGGCTACACCTTC.

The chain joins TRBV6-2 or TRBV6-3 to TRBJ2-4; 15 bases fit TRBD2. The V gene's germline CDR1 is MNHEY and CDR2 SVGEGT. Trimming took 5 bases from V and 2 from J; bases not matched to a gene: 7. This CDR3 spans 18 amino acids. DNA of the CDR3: TGTGCCAGCAGTAAGGGACTAGCGGGAGGAGGCCCCAAAAACATTCAGTACTTC. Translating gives CASSKGLAGGGPKNIQYF.

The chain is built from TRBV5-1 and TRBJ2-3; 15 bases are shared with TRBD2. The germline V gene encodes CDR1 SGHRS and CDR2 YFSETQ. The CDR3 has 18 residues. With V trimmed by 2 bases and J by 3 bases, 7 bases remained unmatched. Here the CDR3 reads CASSLPGLAGGRTDTQYF. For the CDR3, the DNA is TGCGCCAGCAGCTTACCGGGACTAGCGGGAGGCAGGACAGATACGCAGTATTTT.

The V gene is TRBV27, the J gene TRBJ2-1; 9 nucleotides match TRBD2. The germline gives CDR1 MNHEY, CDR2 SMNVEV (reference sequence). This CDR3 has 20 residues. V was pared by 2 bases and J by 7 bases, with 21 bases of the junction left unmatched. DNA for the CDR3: TGTGCCAGCAGTTTACTAGGTTATAGCGGGAGAGAGTGGGGGGGTAATGAGCAGTTCTTC. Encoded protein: CASSLLGYSGREWGGNEQFF.

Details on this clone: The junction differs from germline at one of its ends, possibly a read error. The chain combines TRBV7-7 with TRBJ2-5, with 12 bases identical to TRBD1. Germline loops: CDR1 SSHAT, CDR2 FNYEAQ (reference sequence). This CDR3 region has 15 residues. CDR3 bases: TGTGCTAGCAGCTTAGGGACAGGGGGCGATGAGACCCAGTACTTC. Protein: CASSLGTGGDETQYF.

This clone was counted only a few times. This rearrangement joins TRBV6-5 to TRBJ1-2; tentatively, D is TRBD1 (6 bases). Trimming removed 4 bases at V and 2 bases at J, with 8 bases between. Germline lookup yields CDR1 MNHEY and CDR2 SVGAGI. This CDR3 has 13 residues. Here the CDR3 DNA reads TGTGCCAGCAGTTTAACAGGGAACTATGGCTACACCTTC. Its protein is CASSLTGNYGYTF.

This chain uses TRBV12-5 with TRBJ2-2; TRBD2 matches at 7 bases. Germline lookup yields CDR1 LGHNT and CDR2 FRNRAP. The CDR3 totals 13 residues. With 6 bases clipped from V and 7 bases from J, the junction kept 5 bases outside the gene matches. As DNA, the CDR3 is TGTGCTAGTGGACTGGGAGGGTACGGGGAGCTGTTTTTT. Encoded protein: CASGLGGYGELFF.

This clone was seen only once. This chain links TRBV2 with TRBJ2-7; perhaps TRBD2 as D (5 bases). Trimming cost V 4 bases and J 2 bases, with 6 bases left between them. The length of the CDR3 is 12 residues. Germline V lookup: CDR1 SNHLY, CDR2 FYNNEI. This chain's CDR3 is CASSGETYEQYF. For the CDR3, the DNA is TGTGCCAGCAGTGGGGAGACCTACGAGCAGTACTTC.

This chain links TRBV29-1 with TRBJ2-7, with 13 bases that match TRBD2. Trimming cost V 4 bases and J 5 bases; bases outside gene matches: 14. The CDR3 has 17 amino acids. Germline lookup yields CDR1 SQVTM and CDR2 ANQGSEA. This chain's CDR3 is CSVVRTSGSAFPNEQYF. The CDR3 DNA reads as TGCAGCGTTGTAAGGACTAGCGGGAGTGCGTTCCCCAACGAGCAGTACTTC.

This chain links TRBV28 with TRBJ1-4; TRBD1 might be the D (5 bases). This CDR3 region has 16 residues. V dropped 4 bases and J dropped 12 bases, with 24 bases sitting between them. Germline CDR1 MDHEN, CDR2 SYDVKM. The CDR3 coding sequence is TGTGCCAGCAGTTCACCCGAGGGGACTACCCTTTGGGAACTGTTTTTT. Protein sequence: CASSSPEGTTLWELFF.

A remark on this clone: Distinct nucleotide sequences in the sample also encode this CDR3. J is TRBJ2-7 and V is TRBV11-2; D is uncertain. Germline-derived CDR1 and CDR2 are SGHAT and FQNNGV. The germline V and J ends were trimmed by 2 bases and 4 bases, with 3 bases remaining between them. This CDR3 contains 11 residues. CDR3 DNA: TGTGCCAGCAGCTTAAATTACGAGCAGTACTTC. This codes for CASSLNYEQYF.

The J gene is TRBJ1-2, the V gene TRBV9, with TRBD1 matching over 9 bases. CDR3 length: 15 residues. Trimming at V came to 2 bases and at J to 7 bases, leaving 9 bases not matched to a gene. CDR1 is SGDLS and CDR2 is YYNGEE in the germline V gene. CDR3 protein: CASSVTTGTGLGYTF. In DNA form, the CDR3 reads TGTGCCAGCAGCGTCACAACCGGGACAGGGCTTGGCTACACCTTC.

CDR3 loop: CASSHDTSVVAQYF. In DNA, the CDR3 is TGTGCCAGCAGCCATGACACTAGCGTGGTAGCTCAGTACTTC. V is TRBV3-1 (or the pseudogene TRBV3-2) and J is TRBJ2-4, with 7 bases identical to TRBD2. J was trimmed by 12 bases and V by 3 bases; bases with no gene match: 11. The V gene's germline CDR1 is LGHDT and CDR2 YNNKEL (reference sequence). CDR3 length: 14 residues.